The next 23 T cell receptor beta chains were all read from a single sample in a study of Tregs in tolerant kidney transplant recipients. Recipients received nonmyeloablative bone marrow transplants from related graft donors, with transient mixed chimerism. Profiling relied on immunoSEQ multiplex PCR, and the TCRdb table lists in-frame clones only, not all of them. The clone table shows about 23,000 clones, with the ten largest holding around 4%. The starting material was CD4+ T cells from blood (PBMCs), obtained 6 months after the transplant. The receptors derive from a human patient who received a combined kidney and bone marrow transplant. Among the T cells, some may be from the graft donor.

About this clone: The missing CDR3 end, 3 residues past where the read stops, is filled in from the germline J gene. The genes are TRBV19 and TRBJ2-5; weak D call: TRBD2 (6 bases). With 5 bases removed from V and 2 bases from J, the gap between germline ends came to 15 bases. CDR1 is LNHDA and CDR2 is SQIVND in the germline V gene (reference sequence). The CDR3 consists of 15 residues. The part of the CDR3 DNA that was read is TGTGCCAGTAGTGGAGCGGGTCCTTATCAAGAGACC. Translation gives CASSGAGPYQET. The full CDR3 protein reads CASSGAGPYQETQYF.

As for this clone: From the germline J gene comes the end of the CDR3, since the read stops 3 residues before it. The rearrangement links TRBV10-3 to TRBJ1-2; possibly TRBD1 for D (6 bases). V shed 0 bases and J shed 6 bases, with 11 bases lying between them. This CDR3 contains 14 residues. Germline V gene sequence: CDR1 ENHRY, CDR2 SYGVKD. The covered CDR3 bases are TGTGCCATCAGTGAGTCAGTTGAGGGGGATGGC. It codes for CAISESVEGDG. The entire CDR3 is CAISESVEGDGYTF.

As for this clone: The read ends 3 residues shy of where the CDR3 ends; the end is completed using the germline J gene. The chain combines TRBV7-2 with TRBJ2-1, with 9 bases that match TRBD1. The CDR3 has 14 amino acids. Germline loops: CDR1 SGHTA, CDR2 FQGNSA. Trimming cost V 5 bases and J 8 bases; bases outside gene matches: 7. CDR3 sequence: CASSPDRGADEQFF. The covered CDR3 bases are TGTGCCAGCAGCCCCGACAGGGGGGCCGATGAG. Based on the CDR3 plus reference TRBV7-2 and TRBJ2-1, the full variable domain is GAGVSQSPSNKVTEKGKDVELRCDPISGHTALYWYRQSLGQGLEFLIYFQGNSAPDKSGLPSDRFSAERTGGSVSTLTIQRTQQEDSAVYLCASSPDRGADEQFFGPGTRLTVL.

On this clone: Read coverage stops 3 residues before the CDR3 terminus; the germline J gene supplies the remainder. The rearrangement links TRBV19 to TRBJ1-1; TRBD1 matches at 7 bases. This CDR3 region has 20 residues. After removal of 3 bases from V and 1 base from J, the junction contained 20 bases not matched to a gene. The germline gives CDR1 LNHDA, CDR2 SQIVND (reference sequence). The DNA read from the CDR3 is TGTGCCAGTAGTATCCCTATGCTTTTCGGACAGGCTATAGGGAACACTGAA. It translates to CASSIPMLFGQAIGNTE. The full CDR3 is CASSIPMLFGQAIGNTEAFF.

Of note for this clone: The read falls 3 residues short of the CDR3 end, and the missing part is taken from the germline J gene. This sequence joins TRBV5-1 and TRBJ2-7; perhaps TRBD2 as D (5 bases). Trimming removed 7 bases from V and 1 base from J, with 21 bases in between. There are 16 residues in the CDR3. Looked up from germline, CDR1 is SGHRS and CDR2 is YFSETQ. This chain's CDR3 is CASPPRLRAASYEQYF. The DNA read from the CDR3 is TGCGCCAGCCCCCCCCGGCTGCGGGCAGCTTCCTACGAG.

As regards this clone: The read falls 3 residues short of the CDR3 end, and the missing part is taken from the germline J gene. The chain links TRBV5-5 to TRBJ1-1; TRBD1 matches 7 bases. This CDR3 has 14 amino acids. Looked up from germline, CDR1 is SGHKS and CDR2 is YYEKEE (reference sequence). CDR3: CASSFTDRLGEAFF. Partial CDR3 DNA: TGTGCCAGCAGCTTCACGGACAGGCTGGGGGAA.

Comments on this clone: The sequenced fragment ends 3 residues before the CDR3 boundary, so the rest is inferred from the germline J gene. The rearrangement links TRBV2 to TRBJ1-3; D perhaps matches TRBD1 (6 bases). Germline loops: CDR1 SNHLY, CDR2 FYNNEI. V lost 1 base and J lost 0, with 10 bases in between. The CDR3 has 16 residues. The part of the CDR3 DNA that was read is TGTGCCAGCAGTGAAGAGGACAGAATCTCTGGAAACACC. Translating it yields CASSEEDRISGNT. The full CDR3 sequence reads CASSEEDRISGNTIYF. The variable domain in full, completed from reference TRBV2 and TRBJ1-3, reads EPEVTQTPSHQVTQMGQEVILRCVPISNHLYFYWYRQILGQKVEFLVSFYNNEISEKSEIFDDQFSVERPDGSNFTLKIRSTKLEDSAMYFCASSEEDRISGNTIYFGEGSWLTVV.

As concerns this clone: The read ends 3 residues before the CDR3 terminus; that terminus is restored from the germline J gene. The genes are TRBV20-1 and TRBJ2-3; D gene uncertain. In germline, CDR1 is DFQATT, CDR2 SNEGSKA (reference sequence). This CDR3 has 13 amino acids. With 2 bases removed from V and 4 bases from J, the gap between germline ends came to 10 bases. CDR3 DNA, as far as it was read: TGCAGTGCTAGACAAACCAGAGCAGATACG. It encodes CSARQTRADT. The full CDR3 is CSARQTRADTQYF.

CDR3 DNA, as far as it was read: TGTGCCAGCTCACCTTACAGAATTCCCGGGGAG. The encoded protein is CASSPYRIPGE. The full CDR3 is CASSPYRIPGELFF. V and J are TRBV18 and TRBJ2-2, with no clear D. The CDR3 end falls 3 residues outside the read, so it is completed with the germline J gene. The CDR3 loop spans 14 amino acids. V was pared by 3 bases and J by 6 bases, with 11 bases between. Germline V CDR1 and CDR2: KGHSH, LQKENI. The full variable domain, in which reference TRBV18 and TRBJ2-2 provide the parts outside the CDR3, is NAGVMQNPRHLVRRRGQEARLRCSPMKGHSHVYWYRQLPEEGLKFMVYLQKENIIDESGMPKERFSAEFPKEGPSILRIQQVVRGDSAAYFCASSPYRIPGELFFGEGSRLTVL.

Concerning this clone: The sequence runs out 3 residues before the end of the CDR3; the remainder is reconstructed from the germline J gene. The chain joins TRBV20-1 to TRBJ1-6, with 12 bases identical to TRBD1. The CDR3 contains 14 residues. V lost 0 bases, J lost 10 bases, and 1 base stayed unmatched. The germline CDR1 and CDR2 sequences are DFQATT and SNEGSKA (reference sequence). The sequenced part of the CDR3 DNA is TGCAGTGCTAGAGACGGGACAGGGGGCTCACCC. Translating it yields CSARDGTGGSP. The whole CDR3 region reads CSARDGTGGSPLHF.

To note about this clone: The read finishes 3 residues shy of the CDR3 end, and the germline J gene is used to complete it. The chain combines TRBV20-1 with TRBJ1-4, with no clear D. Germline V gene lookup returns CDR1 DFQATT and CDR2 SNEGSKA (reference sequence). This CDR3 has 15 residues. Trimming shortened V by 2 bases and J by 5 bases, and 15 bases separated the two germline ends. The CDR3 DNA, read in part, is TGCAGTGCTAGAAGGCAGGACTCGTTAAATGAAAAA. It is translated as CSARRQDSLNEK. The full CDR3 reads CSARRQDSLNEKLFF.

Remarks on this clone: The read terminates 3 residues ahead of where the CDR3 ends, so the germline J gene completes it. The V and J genes are TRBV19 and TRBJ1-2, with a tentative D call TRBD1 (6 bases). Germline CDR1 reads LNHDA; CDR2 reads SQIVND (reference sequence). The V gene lost 3 bases and the J gene lost 6 bases, with 20 bases spanning the gap. This CDR3 has 16 amino acids. CDR3 DNA, as far as it was read: TGTGCCAGTAGTATTGCTCGGGGAGGGCAGGGGAATGGC. The encoded protein is CASSIARGGQGNG. The full CDR3 protein is CASSIARGGQGNGYTF.

The DNA read from the CDR3 is TGCAGTGCTAGCAAGGGCTATGGC. Translated, it gives CSASKGYG. The complete CDR3 sequence is CSASKGYGYTF. The V gene is TRBV20-1, the J gene TRBJ1-2, with no clear D. The read terminates 3 residues ahead of where the CDR3 ends, so the germline J gene completes it. V lost 3 bases to trimming and J lost 4 bases, with 6 bases between them. The CDR3 extends over 11 amino acids. CDR1 is DFQATT, CDR2 SNEGSKA, per germline (reference sequence).

Worth noting for this clone: The read halts 3 residues ahead of the CDR3 end, with the missing end drawn from the germline J gene. The genes are TRBV18 and TRBJ2-1; 8 bases are a match to TRBD2. CDR3 length: 17 residues. The V gene's germline CDR1 is KGHSH and CDR2 LQKENI. The V segment lost 1 base and the J segment 0 bases; nucleotides outside the gene matches: 5. CDR3 amino acids: CASSPRLGTSSYNEQFF. CDR3 DNA (partial): TGTGCCAGCTCACCACGACTTGGGACTAGCTCCTACAATGAG.

With regard to this clone: Coverage ceases 3 residues before the CDR3 finishes, and the germline J gene fills in the end. V and J are TRBV12-3 or TRBV12-4 and TRBJ2-5, with D maybe TRBD2 (5 bases). CDR3 size: 13 residues. Trimming took 3 bases from V and 7 from J, leaving 12 bases between them. CDR3 bases read: TGTGCCAGCAGTTTCTCAGGACTGGGGACC. Protein sequence: CASSFSGLGT. The full CDR3 protein reads CASSFSGLGTQYF.

A note on this clone: The read terminates 3 residues ahead of where the CDR3 ends, so the germline J gene completes it. Other DNA sequences from this sample encode an identical CDR3 as well. The V and J genes are TRBV6-1 and TRBJ1-2; TRBD1 aligns across 7 bases. The germline gives CDR1 MNHNS, CDR2 SASEGT. This CDR3 comprises 13 residues. Incomplete CDR3 DNA: TGTGCCAGCAGGGAAAGACAGGGTAGAGGC. This translates into CASRERQGRG. The complete CDR3 reads CASRERQGRGYTF.

In the case of this clone: The read finishes 3 residues shy of the CDR3 end, and the germline J gene is used to complete it. The V and J genes are TRBV18 and TRBJ2-7; D may be TRBD1 (6 bases). Trimming left V 2 bases short and J 5 bases short, with 19 bases between. CDR3 size: 16 residues. Germline loops: CDR1 KGHSH, CDR2 LQKENI. The CDR3 is CASSPVGTWGLDEQYF. Partial CDR3 DNA: TGTGCCAGCTCACCAGTCGGGACATGGGGGTTGGACGAG.

As concerns this clone: The CDR3 end is not reached by the read, which stops 3 residues before it; the germline J gene fills it in. The genes are TRBV19 and TRBJ1-1; tentative D call: TRBD1 (6 bases). The CDR3 runs to 14 residues. CDR1 is LNHDA, CDR2 SQIVND, per germline (reference sequence). V was pared by 4 bases and J by 5 bases, with 14 bases between. Incomplete CDR3 DNA: TGTGCCAGTAGTAGGTCGGGGGGCTATACTGAA. Protein product: CASSRSGGYTE. The complete CDR3 reads CASSRSGGYTEAFF.

Remarks on this clone: The read terminates 3 residues before the CDR3 end, so the remaining end is supplied by the germline J gene. V gene TRBV5-1 combines with J gene TRBJ2-2; 7 bases are a match to TRBD2. The trim removed 5 bases at V and 4 bases at J, leaving 2 bases unmatched. Germline values: CDR1 SGHRS, CDR2 YFSETQ. The CDR3 loop spans 13 amino acids. CDR3 bases read: TGCGCCAGCAGGCGGGGGAGCACCGGGGAG. Its protein product is CASRRGSTGE. The whole CDR3 is CASRRGSTGELFF.

As for this clone: The read terminates 3 residues ahead of where the CDR3 ends, so the germline J gene completes it. The chain has TRBV6-1 and TRBJ1-1; D is possibly TRBD1 (6 bases). Trimming cost V 3 bases and J 4 bases, with 12 bases left between them. The CDR3 length is 14 residues. Per the germline V gene, CDR1 is MNHNS and CDR2 is SASEGT. The covered CDR3 bases are TGTGCCAGCAGTGAGCAACAGGGTGCCACTGAA. Protein product: CASSEQQGATE. The complete CDR3 protein is CASSEQQGATEAFF.

On this clone itself: With the read ending 3 residues before the CDR3 end, the germline J gene is used to fill in that end. The gene calls are TRBV7-2 and TRBJ2-1, with a tentative D call TRBD2 (5 bases). Germline lookup yields CDR1 SGHTA and CDR2 FQGNSA. V was pared by 6 bases and J by 1 base, with 13 bases between. The CDR3 consists of 15 residues. CDR3 bases read: TGTGCCAGCAGTCCGGACTTGGGGTCCTACAATGAG. Amino acid sequence: CASSPDLGSYNE. The complete CDR3 protein is CASSPDLGSYNEQFF.

About this clone: The read gets to within 3 residues of the CDR3 end, and the germline J gene fills in the rest. The rearrangement uses TRBV7-2 and TRBJ2-1; 10 bases are a match to TRBD2. Looked up from germline, CDR1 is SGHTA and CDR2 is FQGNSA. The J segment lost 4 bases and the V segment lost 5 bases, leaving 5 bases of the junction unmatched. The CDR3 length is 15 residues. The CDR3 region is CASSPTSGLYNEQFF. The sequenced CDR3 bases are TGTGCCAGCAGCCCGACTAGCGGGTTGTACAATGAG.

A word on this clone: The read ends 3 residues before the CDR3 terminus; that terminus is restored from the germline J gene. The rearrangement links TRBV5-5 to TRBJ1-2; 11 nucleotides agree with TRBD1. Per germline, CDR1 SGHKS and CDR2 YYEKEE (reference sequence). There are 14 residues in the CDR3. The trim removed 3 bases at V and 3 bases at J, leaving 1 base unmatched. This CDR3 reads CASSWTGGDYGYTF. The CDR3 bases that were read are TGTGCCAGCAGCTGGACAGGGGGCGACTATGGC.